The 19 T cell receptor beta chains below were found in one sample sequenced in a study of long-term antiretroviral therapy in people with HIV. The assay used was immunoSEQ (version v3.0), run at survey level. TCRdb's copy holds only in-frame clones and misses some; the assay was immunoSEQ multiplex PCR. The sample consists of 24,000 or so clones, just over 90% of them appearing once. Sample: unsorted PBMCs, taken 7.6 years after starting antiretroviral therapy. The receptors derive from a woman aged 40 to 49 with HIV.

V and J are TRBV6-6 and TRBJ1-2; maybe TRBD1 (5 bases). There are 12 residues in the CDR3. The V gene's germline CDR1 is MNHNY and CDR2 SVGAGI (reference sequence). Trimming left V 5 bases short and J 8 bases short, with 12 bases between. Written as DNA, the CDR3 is TGTGCCAGCAGTCCAGGGCCCGACGGCTACACCTTC. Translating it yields CASSPGPDGYTF.

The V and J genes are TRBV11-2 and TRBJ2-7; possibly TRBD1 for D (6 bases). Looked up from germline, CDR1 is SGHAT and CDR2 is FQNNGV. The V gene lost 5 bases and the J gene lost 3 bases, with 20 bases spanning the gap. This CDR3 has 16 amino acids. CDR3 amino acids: CASSPRGRDAFYEQYF. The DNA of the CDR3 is TGTGCCAGCAGCCCCAGGGGTCGGGACGCATTCTACGAGCAGTACTTC.

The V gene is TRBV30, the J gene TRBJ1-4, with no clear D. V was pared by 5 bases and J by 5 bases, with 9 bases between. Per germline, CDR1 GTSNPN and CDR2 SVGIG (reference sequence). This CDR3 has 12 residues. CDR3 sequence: CAWEQQNEKLFF. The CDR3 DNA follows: TGTGCCTGGGAACAGCAGAATGAAAAACTGTTTTTT.

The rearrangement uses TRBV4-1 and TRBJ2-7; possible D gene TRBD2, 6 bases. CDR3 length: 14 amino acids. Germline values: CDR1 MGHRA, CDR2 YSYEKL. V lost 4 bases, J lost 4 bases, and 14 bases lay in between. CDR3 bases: TGCGCCAGCAGCCTGGAGGGTGGATGGTACGAGCAGTACTTC. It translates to CASSLEGGWYEQYF.

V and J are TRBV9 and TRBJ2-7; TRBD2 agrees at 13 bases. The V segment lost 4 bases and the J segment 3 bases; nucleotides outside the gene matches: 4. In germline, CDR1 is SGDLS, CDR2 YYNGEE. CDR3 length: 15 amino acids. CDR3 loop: CASSPTSGGVYEQYF. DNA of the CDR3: TGTGCCAGCAGCCCAACTAGCGGGGGGGTCTACGAGCAGTACTTC.

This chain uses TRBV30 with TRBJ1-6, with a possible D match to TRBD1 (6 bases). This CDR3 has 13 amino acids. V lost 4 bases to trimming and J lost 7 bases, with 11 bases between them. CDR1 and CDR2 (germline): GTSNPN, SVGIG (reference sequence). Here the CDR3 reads CAWTPQGNSPLHF. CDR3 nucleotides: TGTGCCTGGACCCCGCAGGGGAATTCACCCCTCCACTTT.

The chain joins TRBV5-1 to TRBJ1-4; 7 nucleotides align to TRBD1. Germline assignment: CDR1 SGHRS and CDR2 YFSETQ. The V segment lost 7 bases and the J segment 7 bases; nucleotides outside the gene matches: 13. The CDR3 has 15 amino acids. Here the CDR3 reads CASARTGEGGEKLFF. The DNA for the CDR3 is TGCGCCAGCGCCCGTACAGGGGAAGGTGGTGAAAAACTGTTTTTT.

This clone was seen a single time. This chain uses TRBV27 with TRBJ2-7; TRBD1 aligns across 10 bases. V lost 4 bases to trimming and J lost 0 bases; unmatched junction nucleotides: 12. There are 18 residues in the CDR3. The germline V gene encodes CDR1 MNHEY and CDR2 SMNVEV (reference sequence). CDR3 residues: CASSWGLGQGSSSYEQYF. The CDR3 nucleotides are TGTGCCAGCAGTTGGGGACTGGGACAGGGGTCGAGCTCCTACGAGCAGTACTTC.

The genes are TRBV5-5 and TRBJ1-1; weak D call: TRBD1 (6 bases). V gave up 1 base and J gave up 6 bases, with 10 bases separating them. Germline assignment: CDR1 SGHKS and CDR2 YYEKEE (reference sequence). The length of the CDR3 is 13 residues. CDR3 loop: CASSLRGTAEAFF. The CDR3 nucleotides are TGTGCCAGCAGCTTGAGGGGGACGGCTGAAGCTTTCTTT.

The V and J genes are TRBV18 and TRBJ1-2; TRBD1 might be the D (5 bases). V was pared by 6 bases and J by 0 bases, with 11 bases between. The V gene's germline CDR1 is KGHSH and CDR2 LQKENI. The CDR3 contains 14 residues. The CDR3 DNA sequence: TGTGCCAGCTCCTCGACAGTAACTAACTATGGCTACACCTTC. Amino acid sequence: CASSSTVTNYGYTF.

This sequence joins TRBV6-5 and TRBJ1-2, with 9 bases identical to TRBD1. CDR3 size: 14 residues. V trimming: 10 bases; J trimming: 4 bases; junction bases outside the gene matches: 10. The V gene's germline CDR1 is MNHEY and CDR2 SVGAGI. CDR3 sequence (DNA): TGTGCCATCCAGGGACAGGGCATATCCTATGGCTACACCTTC. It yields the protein CAIQGQGISYGYTF.

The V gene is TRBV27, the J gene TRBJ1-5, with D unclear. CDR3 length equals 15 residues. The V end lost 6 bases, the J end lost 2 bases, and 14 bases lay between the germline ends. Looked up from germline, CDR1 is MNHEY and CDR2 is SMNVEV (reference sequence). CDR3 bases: TGTGCCAGCAGATCCCAGCTTGAAGGCAATCAGCCCCAGCATTTT. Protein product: CASRSQLEGNQPQHF.

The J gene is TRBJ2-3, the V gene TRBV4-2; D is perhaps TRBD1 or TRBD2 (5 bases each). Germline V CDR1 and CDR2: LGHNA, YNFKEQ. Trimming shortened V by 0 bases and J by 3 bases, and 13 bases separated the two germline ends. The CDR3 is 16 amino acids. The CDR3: CASSQDSRGWTDTQYF. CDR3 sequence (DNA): TGTGCCAGCAGCCAAGATTCGAGGGGATGGACAGATACGCAGTATTTT.

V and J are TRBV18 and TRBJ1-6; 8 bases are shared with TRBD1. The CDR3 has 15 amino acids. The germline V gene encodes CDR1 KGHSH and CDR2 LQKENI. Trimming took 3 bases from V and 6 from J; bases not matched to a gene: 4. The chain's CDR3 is CASSPRQGFNSPLHF. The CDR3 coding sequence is TGTGCCAGCTCACCCCGACAGGGGTTTAATTCACCCCTCCACTTT.

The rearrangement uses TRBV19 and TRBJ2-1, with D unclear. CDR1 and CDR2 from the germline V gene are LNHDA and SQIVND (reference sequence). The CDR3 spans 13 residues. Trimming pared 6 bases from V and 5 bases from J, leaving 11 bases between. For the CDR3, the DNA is TGTGCCAGTAGCCTCGATGAGGACAATGAGCAGTTCTTC. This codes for CASSLDEDNEQFF.

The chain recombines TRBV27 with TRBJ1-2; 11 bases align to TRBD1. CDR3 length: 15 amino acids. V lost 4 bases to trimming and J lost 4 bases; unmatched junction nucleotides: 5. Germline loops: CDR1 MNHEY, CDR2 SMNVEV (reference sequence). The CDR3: CASSSDRGRFYGYTF. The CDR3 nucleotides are TGTGCCAGCAGTTCGGACAGGGGGCGTTTCTATGGCTACACCTTC.

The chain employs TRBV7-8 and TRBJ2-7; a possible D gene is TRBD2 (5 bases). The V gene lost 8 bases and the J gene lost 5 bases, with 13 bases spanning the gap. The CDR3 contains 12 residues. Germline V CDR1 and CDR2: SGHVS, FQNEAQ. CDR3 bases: TGTGCCAGCTCTAGAGGACTGAACGAGCAGTACTTC. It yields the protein CASSRGLNEQYF.

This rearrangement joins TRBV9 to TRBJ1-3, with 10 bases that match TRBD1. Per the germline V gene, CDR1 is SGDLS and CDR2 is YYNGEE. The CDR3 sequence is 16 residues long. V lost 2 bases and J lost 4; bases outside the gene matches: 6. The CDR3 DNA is TGTGCCAGCAGCGTGGCTCCGGGACAGGGGGGAAACACCATATATTTT. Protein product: CASSVAPGQGGNTIYF.

CDR3 DNA sequence: TGTGCCAGCAGTTACTCCTACAACAGGGATAATTCACCCCTCCACTTT. The encoded protein is CASSYSYNRDNSPLHF. The V gene is TRBV6-5, the J gene TRBJ1-6, with D possibly TRBD1 on 6 matching bases. Germline V gene lookup returns CDR1 MNHEY and CDR2 SVGAGI. The CDR3 extends over 16 amino acids. V shed 0 bases and J shed 5 bases, with 11 bases lying between them.